The present T cell receptor beta chain was sequenced within a study of CD8+CD57+ T cells in acquired aplastic anemia (dated by TCRdb to the late 2010s). The study in broad terms: A mean of approximately 3 ug of DNA, ranging from roughly 0.2 to 27.4 ug, was extracted from sorted CD4+ and CD8+ cells. Study-wide conclusions, independent of this receptor: No significant difference in CD8+ Simpson's diversity was found between patients and healthy controls (P=0.060). Twenty-nine CD8+ CDR3 sequences were found in both patients and controls but appeared to be highly expressed in patients and within the immunodominant clones of the patients.

TCR repertoires of sorted CD4+ and CD8+ blood T cells from severe aplastic anemia patients and healthy subjects were deep-sequenced in the study. Ficoll-Paque density gradient centrifugation was used to isolate peripheral blood mononuclear cells. CD4+ and CD8+ T cells were sorted by FACS or magnetic beads before DNA extraction. TCR beta VDJ combination and CDR3 sequence profiling used genomic DNA as the template. An Illumina HiSeq 2000 was the platform used for TCR repertoire sequencing. The source study handled its data this way. Repertoires were assessed using TRBV/TRBJ rearrangement plots, CDR3 size and DJ length profiles, and Simpson's diversity index. Whichever DNA sequence was most abundant in the deep sequencing data was defined as the immunodominant clone. CDR3 amino acid sequences were checked for sharing across subjects and were also compared against the VDJdb database and published repertoires. The public reads were quality trimmed at Q25 with fastp and then assembled into clones with MiXCR by TCRdb, keeping productive beta chains. One record per CDR3 amino acid sequence lists the most common genes and DNA. The V and J calls shown here were made by TCRdb, not taken from the authors' results. For this sample there are 250,000 to 350,000 distinct CDR3 sequences; roughly half appear just once. The ten largest clones take up around 8% of the sample.

Trimming takes 5 bases from V and 6 bases from J, and the germline ends sit 11 bases apart. The germline V gene (reference sequence) gives CDR1 as SEHNR and CDR2 as FQNEAQ. The CDR3 runs 12 residues from the cysteine to the phenylalanine. Only the CDR3 region is kept as DNA, spanning 36 bases read in frame from base 1. This clonotype showed up many times. Its antigen remains unidentified. There are no base qualities to consult, and no much larger clone falls within one base. The receptor comes from a human donor with severe aplastic anemia or a healthy control (not recorded which). The sequenced sample was sorted CD4+, CD8+, or CD8+CD57+ T cells (not recorded which) from PBMCs. Rearrangement joined TRBV7-9 to TRBJ2-7; the D gene is possibly TRBD1, with 6 bases matching. The CDR3 region reads CASSLRGFEQYF. The bases read TGTGCCAGCAGCCTTAGGGGGTTCGAGCAGTACTTC.